The rows below give T cell receptor beta chains drawn from one sample of a study of tumor-infiltrating lymphocytes in primary liver carcinoma. TCRdb re-analysed the multiplex PCR reads in MiXCR, keeping a single row per CDR3 protein. This sample carries approximately 190,000 distinct CDR3 sequences, roughly 80% of them seen once, and the ten largest clones take around a sixth. The sequencing sample was made of tumor tissue from primary liver carcinoma. These receptors were obtained from a man aged 35 to 55 with primary liver carcinoma and hepatitis B virus infection. CDR3s include the opening cysteine and the closing phenylalanine or tryptophan. Fields, in order: J gene, clone size, V gene, D gene, CDR3 protein, CDR3 DNA. The D gene is left open where the match is weak. Clone size is given for some rows only: seen once, a few or many times, or a class if the clone is expanded.

J: TRBJ2-1; size: -; V: TRBV7-8; D: TRBD1; CDR3: CASSFGQVALGHNERFF; DNA: TGTGCCAGCAGCTTCGGACAGGTGGCCCTGGGACACAATGAGCGGTTCTTC
J: TRBJ1-2; size: -; V: TRBV28; D: TRBD1; CDR3: CPSHLPGQGNYGYTF; DNA: TGTCCCAGCCACCTACCGGGACAGGGAAACTATGGCTACACCTTC
J: TRBJ2-2; size: -; V: TRBV4-2; D: -; CDR3: CASSPVTGRNTGKLFF; DNA: TGTGCCAGCAGCCCAGTAACAGGGCGTAACACCGGGAAGCTGTTTTTT
J: TRBJ2-3; size: -; V: TRBV5-4; D: TRBD2; CDR3: CVSSSTSGSDTQYF; DNA: TGTGTCAGCAGCTCGACTAGCGGGAGCGATACACAGTATTTT
J: TRBJ2-5; size: once; V: TRBV30; D: -; CDR3: CALNRGGAEIQYF; DNA: TGTGCCTTAAACAGAGGGGGGGCAGAGATCCAGTACTTC
J: TRBJ2-3; size: once; V: TRBV5-6; D: TRBD1; CDR3: CTSSYGQGSQPQYF; DNA: TGTACCAGCAGCTACGGACAGGGGAGTCAGCCCCAGTATTTT
J: TRBJ1-1; size: many; V: TRBV10-2; D: TRBD1; CDR3: CASGQGAANTEAFF; DNA: TGCGCCAGCGGACAGGGGGCAGCGAACACTGAAGCTTTCTTT
J: TRBJ2-2; size: few; V: TRBV4-3; D: TRBD1; CDR3: CASSQYYWTGGYAGELFF; DNA: TGCGCCAGCAGCCAATATTATTGGACAGGGGGGTACGCCGGTGAGCTGTTTTTT
J: TRBJ2-5; size: -; V: TRBV6-2/TRBV6-3; D: -; CDR3: CASSSGDFQEIQYF; DNA: TGTGCCAGCAGTTCCGGGGACTTTCAAGAGATCCAGTATTTC
J: TRBJ1-1; size: -; V: TRBV14; D: -; CDR3: CASSQDWVTQAFF; DNA: TGTGCCAGTAGCCAAGATTGGGTAACTCAAGCTTTCTTT
J: TRBJ1-5; size: -; V: TRBV6-6; D: TRBD1; CDR3: CASSLSLTGGLPQHF; DNA: TGTGCCAGCAGTCTAAGTCTGACAGGGGGACTGCCCCAGCATTTT
J: TRBJ1-5; size: -; V: TRBV11-1; D: -; CDR3: CASGDIYSNQPQHF; DNA: TGTGCCAGCGGTGACATTTATAGCAATCAGCCCCAGCATTTT
J: TRBJ2-3; size: -; V: TRBV5-6; D: TRBD1; CDR3: CASRLQGATDTQYF; DNA: TGTGCCAGCAGATTGCAGGGGGCAACGGATACGCAGTATTTT
J: TRBJ2-7; size: -; V: TRBV28; D: -; CDR3: CAISPGGASGEHYF; DNA: TGTGCTATCTCGCCAGGGGGGGCCTCGGGGGAGCACTACTTC
J: TRBJ1-1; size: -; V: TRBV29-1; D: -; CDR3: CSVPRTDINTEAFF; DNA: TGCAGCGTTCCTCGGACAGACATCAACACTGAAGCTTTCTTT
J: TRBJ2-3; size: -; V: TRBV29-1; D: TRBD1; CDR3: CSFETGGVTDTQYF; DNA: TGCAGTTTCGAAACAGGGGGCGTCACAGATACGCAGTATTTT
J: TRBJ2-6; size: -; V: TRBV6-1; D: -; CDR3: CASSAGQLRFSGANVLTF; DNA: TGTGCCAGCAGTGCCGGACAGTTGAGATTCTCTGGGGCCAACGTCCTGACTTTC
J: TRBJ2-7; size: -; V: TRBV11-3; D: TRBD2; CDR3: CARSLAGGSHDERYF; DNA: TGTGCCAGAAGCCTAGCGGGCGGGAGTCACGACGAGCGGTACTTC
J: TRBJ2-7; size: -; V: TRBV6-1; D: TRBD2; CDR3: CANSTGTSGSYEQYF; DNA: TGTGCCAACAGTACAGGGACTAGCGGCTCCTACGAACAGTACTTC
J: TRBJ2-3; size: -; V: TRBV5-4; D: TRBD2; CDR3: CASSLFAGGPTDTHYF; DNA: TGTGCCAGCAGCTTGTTCGCGGGAGGGCCCACAGATACTCACTATTTT
J: TRBJ2-3; size: many; V: TRBV21-1; D: -; CDR3: CASSKALRVSMITDTQYF; DNA: TGTGCCAGCAGCAAAGCGCTGAGGGTTTCGATGATCACAGATACGCAGTATTTT
J: TRBJ2-1; size: -; V: TRBV6-1; D: TRBD2; CDR3: CASSESSGSYNEKFF; DNA: TGTGCTAGCAGTGAATCTAGCGGGAGCTACAATGAGAAGTTCTTC
J: TRBJ2-1; size: -; V: TRBV5-4; D: -; CDR3: CASSAYRINEQFF; DNA: TGTGCCAGCAGCGCCTACAGGATCAATGAGCAGTTCTTC
J: TRBJ2-2; size: -; V: TRBV6-2/TRBV6-3; D: TRBD2; CDR3: CDSSPSGSRNTGELFF; DNA: TGTGACAGCAGTCCTAGCGGGAGTCGGAACACCGGGGAACTGTTTTTT
J: TRBJ2-7; size: -; V: TRBV5-1; D: -; CDR3: CTSSFNSGSYEQYF; DNA: TGCACCAGCAGCTTCAATAGCGGTTCCTACGAGCAGTACTTC
J: TRBJ1-1; size: -; V: TRBV12-3/TRBV12-4; D: -; CDR3: CVSSFSGQNTEAFF; DNA: TGTGTCAGCAGTTTCTCGGGTCAGAACACTGAAGCTTTCTTT
J: TRBJ2-2; size: -; V: TRBV12-3/TRBV12-4; D: TRBD1; CDR3: CVSSLKGTGNAGELFF; DNA: TGTGTCAGCAGTTTAAAAGGGACAGGGAACGCCGGGGAGCTGTTTTTT
J: TRBJ2-5; size: many; V: TRBV10-2; D: -; CDR3: CASSGSSRQETQYF; DNA: TGCGCCAGCAGTGGTAGTTCCAGACAAGAGACCCAGTACTTC
J: TRBJ2-3; size: -; V: TRBV5-4; D: -; CDR3: CTNSFGLASSIDTQYF; DNA: TGTACCAACAGCTTTGGGCTAGCGAGTAGCATAGATACGCAGTATTTT
J: TRBJ2-5; size: -; V: TRBV29-1; D: TRBD1; CDR3: CNVEAYRGRVETQYF; DNA: TGCAACGTTGAAGCGTACAGGGGGCGAGTAGAGACCCAGTACTTC
J: TRBJ2-2; size: -; V: TRBV29-1; D: -; CDR3: CSIGLNGELFF; DNA: TGCAGCATTGGACTCAACGGGGAACTGTTTTTT
J: TRBJ1-5; size: -; V: TRBV11-3; D: -; CDR3: CASSLGLGVSQPQHF; DNA: TGTGCCAGCAGCTTAGGTCTGGGGGTGAGTCAGCCCCAGCATTTT
J: TRBJ1-1; size: many; V: TRBV30; D: -; CDR3: CAWVPRAGTEAFF; DNA: TGTGCCTGGGTCCCCCGGGCCGGCACTGAAGCTTTCTTT
J: TRBJ2-2; size: -; V: TRBV7-6; D: TRBD1; CDR3: CASSPRDRATGELFF; DNA: TGTGCCAGCAGCCCCCGGGACAGGGCCACCGGGGAGCTGTTTTTT
J: TRBJ2-5; size: -; V: TRBV5-1; D: -; CDR3: CASSLVGRNQETQYF; DNA: TGCGCCAGCAGCTTGGTGGGACGGAACCAAGAGACCCAGTACTTC
J: TRBJ2-5; size: -; V: TRBV6-5; D: -; CDR3: CAKSARRPLQETQYF; DNA: TGTGCCAAATCCGCGAGACGTCCGCTCCAAGAGACCCAGTATTTC
J: TRBJ2-7; size: -; V: TRBV4-2; D: -; CDR3: CASNQGTGSQYKQYF; DNA: TGTGCCAGCAACCAAGGCACCGGGTCTCAGTACAAGCAGTACTTC
J: TRBJ1-1; size: once; V: TRBV28; D: -; CDR3: CASRTALLIMNSEAFF; DNA: TGTGCCAGCAGGACAGCGCTCCTAATCATGAACTCTGAAGCATTCTTT
J: TRBJ1-5; size: -; V: TRBV6-1; D: -; CDR3: CTSSEGQGQNQPEHF; DNA: TGTACCAGCAGTGAAGGGCAGGGCCAAAATCAGCCCGAGCATTTT
J: TRBJ2-5; size: few; V: TRBV29-1; D: -; CDR3: CSVLTSGEIQYF; DNA: TGCAGCGTTTTGACGTCAGGGGAGATCCAGTACTTC
J: TRBJ2-7; size: medium-sized; V: TRBV4-2; D: -; CDR3: CASSQAWRGSYEQYF; DNA: TGTGCCAGCAGCCAAGCATGGCGCGGATCCTACGAGCAGTACTTC
J: TRBJ2-2; size: many; V: TRBV29-1; D: -; CDR3: CSVDPRNTGELFF; DNA: TGCAGCGTTGATCCCAGGAACACCGGGGAGCTGTTTTTT
J: TRBJ2-7; size: -; V: TRBV11-1; D: -; CDR3: CTSSFSRGGEQYF; DNA: TGTACCAGCAGCTTCTCACGGGGTGGCGAGCAGTACTTC
J: TRBJ2-1; size: -; V: TRBV11-2; D: TRBD2; CDR3: CTSSLDRGGRFYNEHFF; DNA: TGTACCAGTAGCTTAGATAGGGGCGGGAGGTTCTACAATGAGCACTTCTTC
J: TRBJ2-1; size: -; V: TRBV5-1; D: -; CDR3: CSSSLNQGRRNEQFF; DNA: TGCTCCAGCAGCTTAAATCAGGGAAGGAGGAATGAGCAGTTCTTC
J: TRBJ2-7; size: -; V: TRBV29-1; D: -; CDR3: CSVVTDEQYF; DNA: TGCAGCGTTGTGACAGATGAGCAGTACTTC
J: TRBJ2-7; size: -; V: TRBV29-1; D: TRBD1; CDR3: CSVEVWTGVLSYEQYF; DNA: TGCAGCGTTGAGGTGTGGACAGGGGTCCTCTCCTACGAACAGTACTTC
J: TRBJ2-3; size: -; V: TRBV29-1; D: -; CDR3: CNVDLTTDTQYF; DNA: TGCAACGTTGATCTTACCACAGATACGCAGTATTTT
J: TRBJ2-1; size: many; V: TRBV29-1; D: TRBD2; CDR3: CSVEGLAGRGFNEQFF; DNA: TGCAGCGTTGAGGGACTAGCGGGAAGAGGTTTCAATGAGCAGTTCTTC
J: TRBJ2-5; size: -; V: TRBV29-1; D: TRBD1; CDR3: CSVEANRGRAENQYF; DNA: TGCAGCGTTGAAGCGAACAGGGGGCGAGCGGAGAACCAGTACTTC
J: TRBJ2-1; size: -; V: TRBV11-2; D: -; CDR3: CASSPFRRNSYNEQFF; DNA: TGTGCCAGCAGCCCGTTTCGGCGGAACTCCTATAATGAGCAGTTCTTC
J: TRBJ2-7; size: -; V: TRBV5-6; D: -; CDR3: CASSLSGVAGTYEEYF; DNA: TGTGCCAGCAGCTTGTCGGGGGTAGCTGGCACCTATGAGGAGTACTTC
J: TRBJ2-2; size: -; V: TRBV11-2; D: -; CDR3: CASSQGVGELLF; DNA: TGTGCCAGCAGCCAAGGTGTGGGGGAGCTGTTATTT
J: TRBJ1-2; size: -; V: TRBV6-2/TRBV6-3; D: -; CDR3: CASSQTLEGTFGYSF; DNA: TGTGCCAGCAGCCAGACCCTCGAAGGAACATTCGGCTACAGCTTC
J: TRBJ2-7; size: -; V: TRBV7-2; D: -; CDR3: CASSPSVGYEQYF; DNA: TGTGCCAGTAGCCCAAGTGTAGGGTACGAGCAGTACTTC